This record covers a single T cell receptor (beta chain). Its antigen remains unidentified. V shed 6 bases and J 4 bases; nucleotides not matched to a gene: 3. The CDR3 covers 13 residues. The germline V gene encodes CDR1 SEHNR and CDR2 FQNEAQ (reference sequence). The data were taken from a study of cytomegalovirus exposure and HLA in healthy donors. With 60 Vbeta and 13 Jbeta primers, the PCR was carried out. This table comes from immunoSEQ multiplex PCR, and its TCRdb copy is limited to in-frame clones, with some not included. Altogether about 92,000 clones are present, about 85% being singletons, with the ten largest covering roughly 1.2%. Study-wide findings and caveats: Most TCR sequences proved rare, with some public TCRs found in many donors. In vitro assays verified that a few CMV-associated chains recognized CMV antigens specifically. Reports described diagnosis of cytomegalovirus status by the classifier as highly specific and sensitive. A later analysis reportedly found that, within productive TCRs, an Asian-associated ancestry cluster had fewer N-insertions than the mean observed across the approximately 700 donors.

The V call is TRBV7-9, the J call TRBJ1-1, with 9 bases identical to TRBD1. The TCR comes from a girl aged 2-10 years in good health and CMV-seropositive. Sequencing was done on a sample of PBMCs. Written as DNA, the CDR3 is TGTGCCAGCAGAACGACAGGGGGCACTGAAGCTTTCTTT. Translating gives CASRTTGGTEAFF.